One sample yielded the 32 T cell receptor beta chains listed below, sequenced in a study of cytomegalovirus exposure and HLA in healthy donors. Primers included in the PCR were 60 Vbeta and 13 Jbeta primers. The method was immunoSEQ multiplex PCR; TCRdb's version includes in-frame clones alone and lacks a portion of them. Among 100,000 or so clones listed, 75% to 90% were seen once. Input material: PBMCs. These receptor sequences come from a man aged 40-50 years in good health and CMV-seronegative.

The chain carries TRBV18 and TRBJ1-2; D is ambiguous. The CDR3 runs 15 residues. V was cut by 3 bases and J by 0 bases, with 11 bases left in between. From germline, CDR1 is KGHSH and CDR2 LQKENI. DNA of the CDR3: TGTGCCAGCTCACCGGCCGGGAGAACTAACTATGGCTACACCTTC. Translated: CASSPAGRTNYGYTF.

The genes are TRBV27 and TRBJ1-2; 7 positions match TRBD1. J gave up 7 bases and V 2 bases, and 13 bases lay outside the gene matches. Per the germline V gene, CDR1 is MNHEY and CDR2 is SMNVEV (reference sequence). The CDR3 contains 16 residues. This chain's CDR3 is CASSLGGARGSRGYTF. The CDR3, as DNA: TGTGCCAGCAGTTTAGGGGGAGCCAGGGGGTCTCGTGGCTACACCTTC.

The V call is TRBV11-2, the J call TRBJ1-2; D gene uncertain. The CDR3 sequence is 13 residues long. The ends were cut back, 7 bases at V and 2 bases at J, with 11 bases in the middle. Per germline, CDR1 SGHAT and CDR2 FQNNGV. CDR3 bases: TGTGCCAGCACTCCCAGTGTAAACTATGGCTACACCTTC. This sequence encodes CASTPSVNYGYTF. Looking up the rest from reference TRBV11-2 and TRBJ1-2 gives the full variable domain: EAGVAQSPRYKIIEKRQSVAFWCNPISGHATLYWYQQILGQGPKLLIQFQNNGVVDDSQLPKDRFSAERLKGVDSTLKIQPAKLEDSAVYLCASTPSVNYGYTFGSGTRLTVV.

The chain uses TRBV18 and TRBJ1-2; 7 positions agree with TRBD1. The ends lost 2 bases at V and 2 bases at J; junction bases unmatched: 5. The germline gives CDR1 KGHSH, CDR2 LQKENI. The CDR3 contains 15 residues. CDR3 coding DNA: TGTGCCAGCTCACCAGCGACAGGGAGAAACTATGGCTACACCTTC. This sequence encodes CASSPATGRNYGYTF.

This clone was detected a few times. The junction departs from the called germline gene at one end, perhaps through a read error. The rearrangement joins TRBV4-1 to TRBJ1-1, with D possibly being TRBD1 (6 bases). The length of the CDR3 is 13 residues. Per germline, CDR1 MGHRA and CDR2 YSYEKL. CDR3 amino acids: CSSSRIGDTEAFF. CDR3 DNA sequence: TGCTCCAGCAGCCGGATCGGGGACACTGAAGCTTTCTTC.

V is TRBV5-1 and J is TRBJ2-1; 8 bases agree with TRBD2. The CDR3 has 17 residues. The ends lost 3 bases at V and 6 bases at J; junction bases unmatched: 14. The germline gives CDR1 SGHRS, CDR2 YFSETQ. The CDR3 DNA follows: TGCGCCAGCAGCTCCCATGACAGCGGGGGAGGTACCAATGAGCAGTTCTTC. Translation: CASSSHDSGGGTNEQFF. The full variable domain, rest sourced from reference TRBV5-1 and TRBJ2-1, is KAGVTQTPRYLIKTRGQQVTLSCSPISGHRSVSWYQQTPGQGLQFLFEYFSETQRNKGNFPGRFSGRQFSNSRSEMNVSTLELGDSALYLCASSSHDSGGGTNEQFFGPGTRLTVL.

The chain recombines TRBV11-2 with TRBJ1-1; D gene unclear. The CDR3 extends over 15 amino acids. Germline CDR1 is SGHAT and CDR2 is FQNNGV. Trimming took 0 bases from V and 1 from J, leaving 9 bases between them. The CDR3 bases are TGTGCCAGCAGCTTAGAGGGCAGAACGAACACTGAAGCTTTCTTT. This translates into CASSLEGRTNTEAFF. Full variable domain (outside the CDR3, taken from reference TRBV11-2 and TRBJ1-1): EAGVAQSPRYKIIEKRQSVAFWCNPISGHATLYWYQQILGQGPKLLIQFQNNGVVDDSQLPKDRFSAERLKGVDSTLKIQPAKLEDSAVYLCASSLEGRTNTEAFFGQGTRLTVV.

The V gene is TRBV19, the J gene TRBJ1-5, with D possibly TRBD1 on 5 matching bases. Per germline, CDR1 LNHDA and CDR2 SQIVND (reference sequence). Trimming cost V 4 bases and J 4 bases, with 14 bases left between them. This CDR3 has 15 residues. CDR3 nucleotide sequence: TGTGCCAGTAGTACGGACACGGGAGTTAATCAGCCCCAGCATTTT. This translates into CASSTDTGVNQPQHF. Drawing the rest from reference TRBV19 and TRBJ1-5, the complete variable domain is DGGITQSPKYLFRKEGQNVTLSCEQNLNHDAMYWYRQDPGQGLRLIYYSQIVNDFQKGDIAEGYSVSREKKESFPLTVTSAQKNPTAFYLCASSTDTGVNQPQHFGDGTRLSIL.

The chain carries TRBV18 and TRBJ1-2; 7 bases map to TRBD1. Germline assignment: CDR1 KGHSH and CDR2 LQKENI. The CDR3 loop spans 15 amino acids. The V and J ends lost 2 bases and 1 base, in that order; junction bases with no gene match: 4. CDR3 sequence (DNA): TGTGCCAGCTCACCAGGGACAGAGGGTAACTATGGCTACACCTTC. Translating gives CASSPGTEGNYGYTF.

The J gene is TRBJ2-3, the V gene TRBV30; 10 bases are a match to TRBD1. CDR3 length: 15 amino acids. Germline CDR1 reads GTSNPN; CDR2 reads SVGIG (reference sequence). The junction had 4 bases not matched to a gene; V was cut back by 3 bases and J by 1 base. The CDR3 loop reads CAWSPGQGRTDTQYF. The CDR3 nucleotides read TGTGCCTGGAGCCCGGGACAGGGGCGCACAGATACGCAGTATTTT. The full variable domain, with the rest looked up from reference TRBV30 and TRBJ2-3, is SQTIHQWPATLVQPVGSPLSLECTVEGTSNPNLYWYRQAAGRGLQLLFYSVGIGQISSEVPQNLSASRPQDRQFILSSKKLLLSDSGFYLCAWSPGQGRTDTQYFGPGTRLTVL.

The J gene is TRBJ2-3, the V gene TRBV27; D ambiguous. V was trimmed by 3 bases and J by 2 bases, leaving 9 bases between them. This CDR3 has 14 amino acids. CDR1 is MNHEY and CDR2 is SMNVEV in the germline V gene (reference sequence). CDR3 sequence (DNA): TGTGCCAGCAGTTTTGCCCAGTACACAGATACGCAGTATTTT. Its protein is CASSFAQYTDTQYF.

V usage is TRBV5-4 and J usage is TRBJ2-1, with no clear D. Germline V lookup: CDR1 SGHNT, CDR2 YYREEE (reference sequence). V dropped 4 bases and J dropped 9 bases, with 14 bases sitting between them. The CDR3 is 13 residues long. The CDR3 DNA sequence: TGTGCCAGCAGCCATAATATAGCTGGTGAGCAGTTCTTC. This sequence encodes CASSHNIAGEQFF.

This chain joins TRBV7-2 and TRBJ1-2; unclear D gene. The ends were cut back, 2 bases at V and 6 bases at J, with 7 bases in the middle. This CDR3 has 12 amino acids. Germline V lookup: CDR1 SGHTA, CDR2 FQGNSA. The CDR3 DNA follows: TGTGCCAGCAGCTTAAAGATAGATGGCTACACCTTC. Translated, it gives CASSLKIDGYTF.

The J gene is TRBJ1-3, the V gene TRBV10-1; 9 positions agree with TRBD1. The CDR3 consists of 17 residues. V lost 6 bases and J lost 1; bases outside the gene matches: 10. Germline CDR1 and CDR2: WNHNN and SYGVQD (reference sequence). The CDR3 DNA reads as TGCGCCAGCAGGTGGGGACAGGGTTTATTTTCTGGAAACACCATATATTTT. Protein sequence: CASRWGQGLFSGNTIYF.

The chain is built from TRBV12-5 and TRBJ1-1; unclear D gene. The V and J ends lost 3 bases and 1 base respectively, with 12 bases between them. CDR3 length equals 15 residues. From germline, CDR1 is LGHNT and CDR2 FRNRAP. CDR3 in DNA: TGTGCTAGTGGTTTTCTGGGAGACGGGAACACTGAAGCTTTCTTT. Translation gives CASGFLGDGNTEAFF.

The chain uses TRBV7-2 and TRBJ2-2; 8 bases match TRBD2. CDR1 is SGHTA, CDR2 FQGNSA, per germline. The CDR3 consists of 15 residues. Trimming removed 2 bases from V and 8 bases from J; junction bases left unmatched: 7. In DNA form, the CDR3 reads TGTGCCAGCAGCTTATTGAGCGGGGGACGGGGGGAGCTGTTTTTT. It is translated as CASSLLSGGRGELFF.

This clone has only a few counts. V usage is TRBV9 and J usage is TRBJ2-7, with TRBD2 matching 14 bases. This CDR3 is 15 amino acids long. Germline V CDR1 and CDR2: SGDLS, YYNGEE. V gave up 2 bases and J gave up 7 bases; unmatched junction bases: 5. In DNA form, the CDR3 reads TGTGCCAGCAGCGTTGCCGGGACTAGCGGGGGTGAGCAGTACTTC. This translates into CASSVAGTSGGEQYF.

CDR3 sequence reads: CASSLTRRDSPNQPQHF. CDR3 DNA: TGTGCCAGCAGCTTAACAAGGCGGGACAGCCCCAATCAGCCCCAGCATTTT. V gene TRBV7-3 combines with J gene TRBJ1-5; 7 bases are a match to TRBD1. J gave up 3 bases and V 0 bases, and 8 bases lay outside the gene matches. The CDR3 runs to 17 residues. CDR1 is SGHTA, CDR2 FQGTGA, per germline.

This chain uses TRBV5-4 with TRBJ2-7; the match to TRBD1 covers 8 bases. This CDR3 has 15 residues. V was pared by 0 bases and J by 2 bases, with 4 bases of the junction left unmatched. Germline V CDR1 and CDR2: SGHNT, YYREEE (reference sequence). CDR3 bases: TGTGCCAGCAGCTTGGAGCCAGGGGGCCCCTACGAGCAGTACTTC. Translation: CASSLEPGGPYEQYF.

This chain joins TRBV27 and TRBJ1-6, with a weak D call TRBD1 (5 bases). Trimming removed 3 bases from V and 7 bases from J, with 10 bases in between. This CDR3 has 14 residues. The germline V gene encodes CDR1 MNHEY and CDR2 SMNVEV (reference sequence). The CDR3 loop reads CASSFGGGNSPLHF. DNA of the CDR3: TGTGCCAGCAGTTTTGGGGGAGGGAATTCACCCCTCCACTTT.

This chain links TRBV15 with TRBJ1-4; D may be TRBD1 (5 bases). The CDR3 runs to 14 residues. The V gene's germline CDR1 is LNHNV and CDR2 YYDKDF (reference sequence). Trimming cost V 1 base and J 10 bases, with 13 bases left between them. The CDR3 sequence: CATSRAGTMRKLFF. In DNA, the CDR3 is TGTGCCACCAGCAGAGCCGGGACTATGAGAAAACTGTTTTTT.

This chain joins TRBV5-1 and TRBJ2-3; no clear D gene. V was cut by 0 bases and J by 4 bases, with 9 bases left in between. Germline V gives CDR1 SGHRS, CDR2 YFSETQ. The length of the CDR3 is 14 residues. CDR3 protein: CASSLGSRADTQYF. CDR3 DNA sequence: TGCGCCAGCAGCTTGGGTAGTAGAGCAGATACGCAGTATTTT.

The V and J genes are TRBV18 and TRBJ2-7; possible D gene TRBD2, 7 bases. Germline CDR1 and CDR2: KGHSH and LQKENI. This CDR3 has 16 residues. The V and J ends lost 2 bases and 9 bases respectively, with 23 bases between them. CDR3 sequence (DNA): TGTGCCAGCTCACCATGGGGCGGGGGACATGAAGTGATGCAGTACTTC. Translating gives CASSPWGGGHEVMQYF.

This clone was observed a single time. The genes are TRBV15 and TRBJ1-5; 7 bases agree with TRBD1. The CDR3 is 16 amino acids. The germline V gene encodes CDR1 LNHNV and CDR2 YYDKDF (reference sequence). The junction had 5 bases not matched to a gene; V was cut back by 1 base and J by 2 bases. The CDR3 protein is CATSRALTGGNQPQHF. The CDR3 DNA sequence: TGTGCCACCAGCAGAGCCTTAACAGGGGGCAATCAGCCCCAGCATTTT. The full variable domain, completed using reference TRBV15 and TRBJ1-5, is DAMVIQNPRYQVTQFGKPVTLSCSQTLNHNVMYWYQQKSSQAPKLLFHYYDKDFNNEADTPDNFQSRRPNTSFCFLDIRSPGLGDTAMYLCATSRALTGGNQPQHFGDGTRLSIL.

The CDR3 protein is CASVSTGRFSGEFRYEQYF. The CDR3 nucleotides read TGTGCCAGCGTATCAACGGGACGATTTAGCGGGGAGTTTCGCTACGAGCAGTACTTC. This rearrangement joins TRBV2 to TRBJ2-7; 8 bases map to TRBD2. CDR1 is SNHLY, CDR2 FYNNEI, per germline. After removal of 8 bases from V and 3 bases from J, the junction contained 24 bases not matched to a gene. CDR3 size: 19 residues. The full variable domain, with the rest looked up from reference TRBV2 and TRBJ2-7, is EPEVTQTPSHQVTQMGQEVILRCVPISNHLYFYWYRQILGQKVEFLVSFYNNEISEKSEIFDDQFSVERPDGSNFTLKIRSTKLEDSAMYFCASVSTGRFSGEFRYEQYFGPGTRLTVT.

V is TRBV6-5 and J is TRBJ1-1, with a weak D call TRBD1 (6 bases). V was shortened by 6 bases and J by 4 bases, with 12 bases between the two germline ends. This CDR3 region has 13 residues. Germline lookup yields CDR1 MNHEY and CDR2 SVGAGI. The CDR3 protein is CASSRTGLTEAFF. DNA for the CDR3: TGTGCCAGCAGCCGCACAGGGCTCACTGAAGCTTTCTTT.

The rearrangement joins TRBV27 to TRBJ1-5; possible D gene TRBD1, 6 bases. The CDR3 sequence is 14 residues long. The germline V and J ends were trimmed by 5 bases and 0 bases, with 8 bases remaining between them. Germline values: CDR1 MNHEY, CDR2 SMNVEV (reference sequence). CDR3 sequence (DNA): TGTGCCAGCAGTCTACAGGGTAGCAATCAGCCCCAGCATTTT. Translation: CASSLQGSNQPQHF.

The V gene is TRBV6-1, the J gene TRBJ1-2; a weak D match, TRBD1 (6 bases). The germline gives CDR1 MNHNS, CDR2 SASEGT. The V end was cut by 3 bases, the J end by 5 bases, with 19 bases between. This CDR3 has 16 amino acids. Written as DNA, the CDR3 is TGTGCCAGCAGTGATAGTCTTTGGAGGACAGAGTATGGCTACACCTTC. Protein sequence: CASSDSLWRTEYGYTF.

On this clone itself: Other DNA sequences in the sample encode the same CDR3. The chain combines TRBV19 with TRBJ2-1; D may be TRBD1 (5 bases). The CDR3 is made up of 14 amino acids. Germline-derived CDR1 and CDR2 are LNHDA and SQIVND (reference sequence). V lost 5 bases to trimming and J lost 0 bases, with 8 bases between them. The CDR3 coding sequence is TGTGCCAGTAGTCAGGGCGGCTCCTACAATGAGCAGTTCTTC. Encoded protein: CASSQGGSYNEQFF. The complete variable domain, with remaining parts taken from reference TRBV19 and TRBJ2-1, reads DGGITQSPKYLFRKEGQNVTLSCEQNLNHDAMYWYRQDPGQGLRLIYYSQIVNDFQKGDIAEGYSVSREKKESFPLTVTSAQKNPTAFYLCASSQGGSYNEQFFGPGTRLTVL.

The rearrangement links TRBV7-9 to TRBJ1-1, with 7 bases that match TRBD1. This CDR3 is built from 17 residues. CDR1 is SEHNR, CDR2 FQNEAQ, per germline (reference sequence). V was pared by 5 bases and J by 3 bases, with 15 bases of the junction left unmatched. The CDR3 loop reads CASSPRQGPKVDTEAFF. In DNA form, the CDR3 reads TGTGCCAGCAGCCCTCGACAGGGACCTAAGGTGGACACTGAAGCTTTCTTT.

The CDR3 sequence: CATRESSNYGYTF. DNA for the CDR3: TGTGCCACGAGAGAGAGTTCAAACTATGGCTACACCTTC. The V gene is TRBV5-4, the J gene TRBJ1-2; D remains unclear. Per the germline V gene, CDR1 is SGHNT and CDR2 is YYREEE (reference sequence). The V and J ends lost 9 bases and 2 bases respectively, with 14 bases between them. The CDR3 covers 13 residues. The entire variable domain, with the rest obtained from reference TRBV5-4 and TRBJ1-2, is as follows: ETGVTQSPTHLIKTRGQQVTLRCSSQSGHNTVSWYQQALGQGPQFIFQYYREEENGRGNFPPRFSGLQFPNYSSELNVNALELDDSALYLCATRESSNYGYTFGSGTRLTVV.

Here the CDR3 reads CASSSLGASTDTQYF. In DNA form, the CDR3 reads TGTGCCAGTAGTAGTCTAGGGGCTAGCACAGATACGCAGTATTTT. The chain has TRBV19 and TRBJ2-3, with D maybe TRBD1 (5 bases). Germline lookup yields CDR1 LNHDA and CDR2 SQIVND (reference sequence). The CDR3 covers 15 residues. The V and J ends lost 4 bases and 0 bases respectively, with 11 bases between them.